The source of this T cell receptor beta chain is a study of blood T cell repertoires in COVID-19. In the study overall: PBMCs, B-cell-depleted T cells, or T cells were the source of the cDNA or gDNA that made up the material.

This clone showed up just a few times. Participant ages covered roughly 18 to 90 years across about two dozen US areas. Cohort placement rested on clinical history that participants reported themselves. Symptom resolution, clearance, or two negative PCRs marked donors in Cohort 3 as recovered. V lost 4 bases to trimming and J lost 9 bases; unmatched junction nucleotides: 6. The CDR3 is 15 residues long. CDR1 is SNHLY, CDR2 FYNNEI, per germline. Clones were read by immunoSEQ multiplex PCR, and TCRdb kept only the in-frame ones, dropping some. Among around 150,000 clones, approximately 83% were seen once, and the ten largest hold over 10%.

The sequenced sample was PBMCs or T cells enriched from blood (not recorded which). The TCR was taken from a woman aged 60-70 years who had recovered from COVID-19. The chain couples TRBV2 to TRBJ1-6; TRBD1 agrees at 10 bases. The CDR3 sequence is CASSGTGGILSPLHF. DNA for the CDR3: TGTGCCAGCAGTGGGACAGGGGGTATTCTTTCACCCCTCCACTTT.